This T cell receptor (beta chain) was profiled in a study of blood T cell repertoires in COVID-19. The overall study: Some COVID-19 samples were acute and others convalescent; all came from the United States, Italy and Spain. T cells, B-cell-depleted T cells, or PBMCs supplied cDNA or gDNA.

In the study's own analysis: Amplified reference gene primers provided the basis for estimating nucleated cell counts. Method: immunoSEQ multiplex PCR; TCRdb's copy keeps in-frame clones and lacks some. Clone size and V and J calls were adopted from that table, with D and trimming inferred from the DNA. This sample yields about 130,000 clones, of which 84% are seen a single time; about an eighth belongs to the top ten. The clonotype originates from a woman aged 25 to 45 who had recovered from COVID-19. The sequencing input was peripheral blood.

In DNA, the CDR3 is TGTGCCAGCAGTGAATCTCTACTAGAGCACGAGCAGTACTTC. Protein sequence: CASSESLLEHEQYF. The chain has TRBV2 and TRBJ2-7; TRBD2 is a possible D gene (5 bases). The germline V gene has CDR1 SNHLY and CDR2 FYNNEI. This CDR3 contains 14 residues. The V gene lost 2 bases and the J gene lost 5 bases, with 13 bases spanning the gap.